These T cell receptor beta chains were read from a single sample in a study of blood T cell repertoires in COVID-19. The repertoire was sequenced with immunoSEQ multiplex PCR; TCRdb's copy has only in-frame clones and lacks some. Of approximately 150,000 clones listed, more than 75% are singletons. Sequencing was performed on peripheral blood. Every receptor here comes from a man in his forties or fifties who had recovered from COVID-19. The CDR3 runs from the conserved cysteine through the conserved F or W. The D gene is left open where the match is weak. Part of the rows lack a size; the others show once, few, many or a class for expanded clones.

clone size: .; D gene: .; J gene: TRBJ1-2; V gene: TRBV6-1; CDR3 DNA: TGTGCCAGCAGTGAGGCGACCAGAGGACAGCTTTATGGCTACACCTTC; CDR3 protein: CASSEATRGQLYGYTF
clone size: .; D gene: .; J gene: TRBJ2-2; V gene: TRBV5-1; CDR3 DNA: TGCGCCAGCAGCTTGGCTCCTGCCAGCACGGGCACCGGGGAGCTGTTTTTT; CDR3 protein: CASSLAPASTGTGELFF
clone size: .; D gene: TRBD2; J gene: TRBJ2-3; V gene: TRBV5-5; CDR3 DNA: TGTGCCAGCAGCTTAGGAGCGGGACCGTATACGCAGTATTTT; CDR3 protein: CASSLGAGPYTQYF
clone size: .; D gene: .; J gene: TRBJ2-1; V gene: TRBV11-3; CDR3 DNA: TGTGCCAGCAGCTCCTCCCCTCTGGGGGCTCGCTCCTACAATGAGCAGTTCTTC; CDR3 protein: CASSSSPLGARSYNEQFF
clone size: few; D gene: TRBD1; J gene: TRBJ1-1; V gene: TRBV19; CDR3 DNA: TGTGCCAGTAGTACAATTTCTCTCCGGACAGGGGCCACTGAAGCTTTCTTT; CDR3 protein: CASSTISLRTGATEAFF
clone size: .; D gene: TRBD2; J gene: TRBJ2-7; V gene: TRBV6-6; CDR3 DNA: TGTGCCAGCAGTTTTGCGGGGGGGCCCTACGAGCAGTACTTC; CDR3 protein: CASSFAGGPYEQYF
clone size: .; D gene: .; J gene: TRBJ1-5; V gene: TRBV25-1; CDR3 DNA: TGTGCCAGCAGTGAATATGCAGGGATCAATCAGCCCCAGCATTTT; CDR3 protein: CASSEYAGINQPQHF
clone size: .; D gene: TRBD2; J gene: TRBJ2-4; V gene: TRBV9; CDR3 DNA: TGTGCCAGCAGCGTAGAGAGGTCTAGCGGGGGAGAAGTAGCCAAAAACATTCAGTACTTC; CDR3 protein: CASSVERSSGGEVAKNIQYF
clone size: .; D gene: .; J gene: TRBJ1-1; V gene: TRBV9; CDR3 DNA: TGTGCCAGCAGCGGAACAGGGAACTCTCGGGCTTTCTTT; CDR3 protein: CASSGTGNSRAFF
clone size: .; D gene: .; J gene: TRBJ1-2; V gene: TRBV6-2/TRBV6-3; CDR3 DNA: TGTGCCAGCAGTCAATCCTCGACTATGGGCGGCTACACCTTC; CDR3 protein: CASSQSSTMGGYTF
clone size: once; D gene: TRBD1; J gene: TRBJ2-1; V gene: TRBV15; CDR3 DNA: TGTGCCACCAGCAGAGAACAGGGGGGCTACAATGAGCAGTTCTTC; CDR3 protein: CATSREQGGYNEQFF
clone size: .; D gene: .; J gene: TRBJ2-5; V gene: TRBV7-9; CDR3 DNA: TGTGCCAGCACCCACGGCGGCAGCCAAGAGACCCAGTACTTC; CDR3 protein: CASTHGGSQETQYF
clone size: once; D gene: .; J gene: TRBJ1-6; V gene: TRBV5-1; CDR3 DNA: TGCGCCAGCAGCTTTAGACAGGATAGGGATTCACCCCTCCACTTT; CDR3 protein: CASSFRQDRDSPLHF
clone size: .; D gene: TRBD1; J gene: TRBJ1-1; V gene: TRBV29-1; CDR3 DNA: TGCAGCGTTGTGCAGGGGGCAGTTATTGAAGCTTTCTTT; CDR3 protein: CSVVQGAVIEAFF
clone size: .; D gene: .; J gene: TRBJ1-5; V gene: TRBV15; CDR3 DNA: TGTGCCACCAGCAGAGATAGGAATGTGAGGGCCCAGCATTTT; CDR3 protein: CATSRDRNVRAQHF
clone size: .; D gene: TRBD1; J gene: TRBJ1-2; V gene: TRBV4-3; CDR3 DNA: TGCGCCAGCAGCCAAGGACAGGGACAGGGCTACACCTTC; CDR3 protein: CASSQGQGQGYTF
clone size: many; D gene: .; J gene: TRBJ1-1; V gene: TRBV5-4; CDR3 DNA: TGTGCCAGCAGCTTGAGAGGTGGCACTGAAGCTTTCTTT; CDR3 protein: CASSLRGGTEAFF
clone size: .; D gene: .; J gene: TRBJ1-2; V gene: TRBV11-3; CDR3 DNA: TGTGCCAGCAGCTTAGGGGTCGCGGGTGGTGGCGGCTACACCTTC; CDR3 protein: CASSLGVAGGGGYTF
clone size: once; D gene: TRBD1; J gene: TRBJ1-1; V gene: TRBV6-5; CDR3 DNA: TGTGCCAGCAGTTACGGGGGACAGGGCCGCGCTGAAGCTTTCTTT; CDR3 protein: CASSYGGQGRAEAFF
clone size: .; D gene: TRBD2; J gene: TRBJ2-2; V gene: TRBV27; CDR3 DNA: TGTGCCAGCAGTAACGTTTGGACTAGCGGGGGGACGAACACCGGGGAGCTGTTTTTT; CDR3 protein: CASSNVWTSGGTNTGELFF
clone size: few; D gene: .; J gene: TRBJ2-3; V gene: TRBV5-1; CDR3 DNA: TGCGCCAGCAGCTTGGCTAGTTATAGCACAGATACGCAGTATTTT; CDR3 protein: CASSLASYSTDTQYF
clone size: .; D gene: .; J gene: TRBJ1-1; V gene: TRBV2; CDR3 DNA: TGTGCCAGCAGACCCGGGACTGAAGCTTTCTTT; CDR3 protein: CASRPGTEAFF
clone size: once; D gene: .; J gene: TRBJ2-3; V gene: TRBV6-5; CDR3 DNA: TGTGCCAGCAGTACAAGTTTAAGCACAGATACGCAGTATTTT; CDR3 protein: CASSTSLSTDTQYF
clone size: .; D gene: TRBD1; J gene: TRBJ1-1; V gene: TRBV7-9; CDR3 DNA: TGTGCCAGCAGCATCCCACAGGGGGAAGCTTTCTTT; CDR3 protein: CASSIPQGEAFF
clone size: .; D gene: TRBD1; J gene: TRBJ2-7; V gene: TRBV7-3; CDR3 DNA: TGTGCCAGCAGCTTAACCGGACAGGGGAACGGCGAGCAGTACTTC; CDR3 protein: CASSLTGQGNGEQYF
clone size: .; D gene: TRBD2; J gene: TRBJ2-7; V gene: TRBV9; CDR3 DNA: TGTGCCAGCAGCGCGGGACTAGCGGGGCCTGCCTACGAGCAGTACTTC; CDR3 protein: CASSAGLAGPAYEQYF
clone size: .; D gene: .; J gene: TRBJ1-1; V gene: TRBV19; CDR3 DNA: TGTGCCAGTAGTCCCGGAGGTCTCAGCACTGAAGCTTTCTTT; CDR3 protein: CASSPGGLSTEAFF
clone size: .; D gene: .; J gene: TRBJ2-7; V gene: TRBV5-1; CDR3 DNA: TGCGCCAGCAGCTTGGAGACAGGTTTTTTCGAGCAGTACTTC; CDR3 protein: CASSLETGFFEQYF
clone size: .; D gene: TRBD1; J gene: TRBJ2-7; V gene: TRBV13; CDR3 DNA: TGTGCCAGCCTACAGGACAGGAGGCCTTACGAGCAGTACTTC; CDR3 protein: CASLQDRRPYEQYF
clone size: .; D gene: TRBD2; J gene: TRBJ2-2; V gene: TRBV9; CDR3 DNA: TGTGCCAGCAGCGCGACTAGCGTCACCGGGGAGCTGTTTTTT; CDR3 protein: CASSATSVTGELFF
clone size: .; D gene: .; J gene: TRBJ2-7; V gene: TRBV7-2; CDR3 DNA: TGTGCCAGCAGCTTGACAGGGGAGGGCGAGCAGTACTTC; CDR3 protein: CASSLTGEGEQYF
clone size: .; D gene: TRBD1; J gene: TRBJ2-1; V gene: TRBV30; CDR3 DNA: TGTGCCTGGAGTACCGGACAGGTGGGGGAGCAGTTCTTC; CDR3 protein: CAWSTGQVGEQFF
clone size: .; D gene: .; J gene: TRBJ2-5; V gene: TRBV27; CDR3 DNA: TGTGCCAGCAGGGGCAGGGCGTTCGAGACCCAGTACTTC; CDR3 protein: CASRGRAFETQYF
clone size: .; D gene: .; J gene: TRBJ1-3; V gene: TRBV15; CDR3 DNA: TGTGCCACCAGCAGATTCCCTAGTCCACTAGAACGGGGAAACACCATATATTTT; CDR3 protein: CATSRFPSPLERGNTIYF
clone size: few; D gene: .; J gene: TRBJ1-5; V gene: TRBV10-1; CDR3 DNA: TGCGCCAGCAGTGAGTCGGGGGTCTTTAAGTTGGACAGCCAAAGCAATCAGCCCCAGCATTTT; CDR3 protein: CASSESGVFKLDSQSNQPQHF
clone size: .; D gene: TRBD1; J gene: TRBJ1-1; V gene: TRBV5-4; CDR3 DNA: TGTGCCAGCAGCTTGGAAAACAGGGGGTTCGGCACTGAAGCTTTCTTT; CDR3 protein: CASSLENRGFGTEAFF
clone size: .; D gene: .; J gene: TRBJ2-4; V gene: TRBV4-1; CDR3 DNA: TGCGCCAGCAGCCAAGGGGACTCATCCCTAGCCAAAAACATTCAGTACTTC; CDR3 protein: CASSQGDSSLAKNIQYF
clone size: .; D gene: TRBD2; J gene: TRBJ2-2; V gene: TRBV7-3; CDR3 DNA: TGTGCCAGCAGCTCCCCCCGGGGGGGAACCAACACCGGGGAGCTGTTTTTT; CDR3 protein: CASSSPRGGTNTGELFF
clone size: .; D gene: TRBD2; J gene: TRBJ2-2; V gene: TRBV4-3; CDR3 DNA: TGCGCCAGCAGCCAAGATTGGGCCCTGACTAGCCGATCGGGGGAGCTGTTTTTT; CDR3 protein: CASSQDWALTSRSGELFF
clone size: .; D gene: .; J gene: TRBJ2-7; V gene: TRBV7-9; CDR3 DNA: TGTGCCAGCAGCCCCGAGTCCTACGAGCAGTACTTC; CDR3 protein: CASSPESYEQYF
clone size: .; D gene: .; J gene: TRBJ2-2; V gene: TRBV12-5; CDR3 DNA: TGTGCTAGTGGTTTCCTCACGACAGATAACACCGGGGAGCTGTTTTTT; CDR3 protein: CASGFLTTDNTGELFF
clone size: once; D gene: .; J gene: TRBJ2-1; V gene: TRBV29-1; CDR3 DNA: TGCAGCGTTGTTTCCAGGGGCAATGAGCAGTTCTTC; CDR3 protein: CSVVSRGNEQFF
clone size: .; D gene: .; J gene: TRBJ2-5; V gene: TRBV5-4; CDR3 DNA: TGTGCCAGCAGCTTGGCACCCCGCGGGTCAGAGACCCAGTACTTC; CDR3 protein: CASSLAPRGSETQYF
clone size: few; D gene: .; J gene: TRBJ1-2; V gene: TRBV24-1; CDR3 DNA: TGTGCCACCAGTGACCCGGACTCGCAGGGCTACACCTTC; CDR3 protein: CATSDPDSQGYTF
clone size: .; D gene: .; J gene: TRBJ1-1; V gene: TRBV5-1; CDR3 DNA: TGCGCCAGCAGCTCTTTGGGGACTCTGAACACTGAAGCTTTCTTT; CDR3 protein: CASSSLGTLNTEAFF
clone size: .; D gene: TRBD2; J gene: TRBJ2-5; V gene: TRBV19; CDR3 DNA: TGTGCCAGTAGTATCAGTTTAACTAGCGGGGCCGGGACCCAGTACTTC; CDR3 protein: CASSISLTSGAGTQYF
clone size: .; D gene: .; J gene: TRBJ2-3; V gene: TRBV4-3; CDR3 DNA: TGCGCCAGCAGCCAAGATTTAGGGGAAGCAGATACGCAGTATTTT; CDR3 protein: CASSQDLGEADTQYF
clone size: once; D gene: .; J gene: TRBJ1-6; V gene: TRBV27; CDR3 DNA: TGTGCCAGCAGTTTAACTGGGGCGGGGAATTCACCCCTCCACTTT; CDR3 protein: CASSLTGAGNSPLHF
clone size: .; D gene: TRBD1; J gene: TRBJ1-3; V gene: TRBV5-6; CDR3 DNA: TGTGCCAGCACCTCTTGGGACAGGACCACTGGAAACACCATATATTTT; CDR3 protein: CASTSWDRTTGNTIYF
clone size: few; D gene: .; J gene: TRBJ1-5; V gene: TRBV4-2; CDR3 DNA: TGTGCCAGCAGCCAAGATCCGGAGGGGACTAGCAATCAGCCCCAGCATTTT; CDR3 protein: CASSQDPEGTSNQPQHF
clone size: few; D gene: TRBD1; J gene: TRBJ2-7; V gene: TRBV5-5; CDR3 DNA: TGTGCCAGCAGCCCAGGGGGTAGCTCCTACGAGCAGTACTTC; CDR3 protein: CASSPGGSSYEQYF